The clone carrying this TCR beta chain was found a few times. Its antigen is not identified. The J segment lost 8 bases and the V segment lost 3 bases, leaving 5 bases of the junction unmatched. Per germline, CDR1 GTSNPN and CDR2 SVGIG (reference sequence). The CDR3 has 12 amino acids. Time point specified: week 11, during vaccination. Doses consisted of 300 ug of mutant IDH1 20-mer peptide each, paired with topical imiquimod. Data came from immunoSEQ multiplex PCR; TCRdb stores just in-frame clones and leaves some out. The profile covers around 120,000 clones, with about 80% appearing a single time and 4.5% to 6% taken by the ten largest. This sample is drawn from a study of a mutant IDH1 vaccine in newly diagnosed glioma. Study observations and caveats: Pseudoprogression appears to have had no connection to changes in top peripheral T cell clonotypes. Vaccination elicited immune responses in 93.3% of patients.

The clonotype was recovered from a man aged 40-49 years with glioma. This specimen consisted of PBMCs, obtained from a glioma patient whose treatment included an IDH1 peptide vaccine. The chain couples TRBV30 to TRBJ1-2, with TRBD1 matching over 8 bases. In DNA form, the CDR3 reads TGTGCCTGGAGCGTTGGACAGGGCGGCTACACCTTC. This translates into CAWSVGQGGYTF.